One and the same sample provided the 9 T cell receptor beta chains below, sequenced in a study of T cells in Graves' hyperthyroidism and ophthalmopathy. The investigators amplified TCR beta CDR3 regions from RNA transcripts. First-round RT-PCR of the TCR CDR3 relied on the HTBI primer set. TCRdb re-called the multiplex PCR reads with MiXCR, one entry per CDR3 protein. The sample has hundreds of thousands of distinct CDR3 sequences, roughly 15% seen once; the top ten hold less than 15%. Sequencing input: blood. The source of these receptors is a man aged 18 to 29 with Graves' ophthalmopathy.

The chain combines TRBV24-1 with TRBJ1-5; the D is unclear. Germline loops: CDR1 KGHDR, CDR2 SFDVKD. The CDR3 consists of 16 residues. The V and J ends lost 4 bases and 1 base respectively, with 13 bases between them. In DNA, the CDR3 is TGTGCCACCAGTGACTCAAGGTTGGGGAGCAATCAGCCCCAGCATTTT. It specifies CATSDSRLGSNQPQHF.

This clonotype was observed a handful of times. V is TRBV27 and J is TRBJ2-1; perhaps TRBD2 as D (5 bases). Germline V gives CDR1 MNHEY, CDR2 SMNVEV (reference sequence). The CDR3 length is 15 residues. Trimming stripped 5 bases from V and 0 bases from J, with 11 bases between. Here the CDR3 reads CASSTQRISYNEQFF. The CDR3 nucleotides are TGTGCCAGCAGTACCCAGCGGATCTCCTACAATGAGCAGTTCTTC.

The chain employs TRBV20-1 and TRBJ2-5, with TRBD2 matching 12 bases. V lost 3 bases, J lost 2 bases, and 1 base stayed unmatched. CDR1 and CDR2 from the germline V gene are DFQATT and SNEGSKA (reference sequence). The CDR3 consists of 14 residues. DNA of the CDR3: TGCAGTGCTAGGACTAGCGGGGGACAAGAGACCCAGTACTTC. Translating gives CSARTSGGQETQYF.

The table lists this clonotype with a few counts. The rearrangement links TRBV27 to TRBJ1-2, with 7 bases that match TRBD1. The CDR3 has 15 amino acids. After removal of 5 bases from V and 2 bases from J, the junction contained 8 bases not matched to a gene. Germline assignment: CDR1 MNHEY and CDR2 SMNVEV (reference sequence). In DNA, the CDR3 is TGTGCCAGCAGTATACGACAGGGATTAAACTATGGCTACACCTTC. Residues: CASSIRQGLNYGYTF.

This clonotype was detected ten times or more. The rearrangement uses TRBV11-3 and TRBJ1-1; D call uncertain. The germline V gene encodes CDR1 SGHNT and CDR2 YENEEA. The V end was cut by 0 bases, the J end by 1 base, with 6 bases between. This CDR3 region has 14 residues. DNA of the CDR3: TGTGCCAGCAGCTTAGACGGGAAGAACACTGAAGCTTTCTTT. It specifies CASSLDGKNTEAFF.

At least ten counts were recorded for this clonotype. The chain carries TRBV12-3 or TRBV12-4 and TRBJ1-2; D is unresolved. The CDR3 extends over 14 amino acids. Trimming shortened V by 1 base and J by 4 bases, and 10 bases separated the two germline ends. The CDR3 spells CASSLVNGGYGYTF. In nucleotides, the CDR3 is TGTGCCAGCAGTTTAGTGAACGGTGGCTATGGCTACACCTTC.

This clonotype was observed a few times. The chain combines TRBV12-5 with TRBJ2-5; D is unresolved. Germline V gene data show CDR1 as LGHNT and CDR2 as FRNRAP. CDR3 length equals 14 residues. V was trimmed by 1 base and J by 0 bases, leaving 6 bases between them. This CDR3 is CASGLAPNQETQYF. CDR3 bases: TGTGCTAGTGGTTTGGCCCCTAACCAAGAGACCCAGTACTTC.

On this clonotype: This may be a read error: a much more frequent sequence differs by one nucleotide. DNA of the CDR3: TGCAACGCCCTTGCCCAGTCGAACACCGGGGAGCTGTTTTTT. Its protein is CNALAQSNTGELFF. The V call is TRBV29-1, the J call TRBJ2-2; D is unclear. The CDR3 loop spans 14 amino acids. Germline CDR1 is SQVTM and CDR2 is ANQGSEA.

The table lists this clonotype with many counts. The chain links TRBV27 to TRBJ2-4; 9 bases fit TRBD1. This CDR3 spans 16 amino acids. Per germline, CDR1 MNHEY and CDR2 SMNVEV (reference sequence). The V segment lost 3 bases and the J segment 9 bases; nucleotides outside the gene matches: 12. CDR3 sequence: CASSFVGRDRVGIQYF. The CDR3 DNA is TGTGCCAGCAGTTTCGTGGGCCGGGACAGGGTCGGCATTCAGTACTTC.